What follows are 16 T cell receptor beta chains derived from one specimen sequenced in a study of blood T cell repertoires in COVID-19 (dated by TCRdb to the early 2020s). The library was built by means of the immunoSEQ multiplex PCR assay. This immuneACCESS table, as held by TCRdb, lists in-frame sequences with V and J called but not all clones. Of the missing ones, under half trace to an unresolved V gene in checked studies; the others have no known cause. The sample table lists about 76,000 clones, approximately 78% of them with a count of one. Of the sample, around 15% falls within the top ten clones. Sequencing was performed on peripheral blood. All receptors derive from a human donor in a cohort sampled during active COVID-19.

This chain links TRBV28 with TRBJ2-7, with 8 positions matching TRBD2. Germline CDR1 is MDHEN and CDR2 is SYDVKM. This CDR3 is built from 15 residues. The V gene end was trimmed by 6 bases and the J gene end by 2 bases; junction bases not matched to a gene: 9. This CDR3 reads CASSPSSGWTYEQYF. CDR3 DNA sequence: TGTGCCAGCAGCCCATCTAGCGGGTGGACCTACGAGCAGTACTTC. The full variable domain, completed using reference TRBV28 and TRBJ2-7, is DVKVTQSSRYLVKRTGEKVFLECVQDMDHENMFWYRQDPGLGLRLIYFSYDVKMKEKGDIPEGYSVSREKKERFSLILESASTNQTSMYLCASSPSSGWTYEQYFGPGTRLTVT.

This rearrangement joins TRBV7-2 to TRBJ1-5; D call uncertain. V lost 0 bases and J lost 4, with 7 bases in between. CDR1 is SGHTA and CDR2 is FQGNSA in the germline V gene. CDR3 length equals 14 residues. CDR3 sequence (DNA): TGTGCCAGCAGCTTAGCGGAGGTTAATCAGCCCCAGCATTTT. It is translated as CASSLAEVNQPQHF.

This clone came up a few times. The chain uses TRBV6-5 and TRBJ2-7; TRBD1 matches at 10 bases. The CDR3 has 16 amino acids. The V segment lost 3 bases and the J segment 1 base; nucleotides outside the gene matches: 6. Germline V CDR1 and CDR2: MNHEY, SVGAGI. The CDR3 loop is CASSYTTGGFSYEQYF. CDR3 nucleotides: TGTGCCAGCAGTTATACGACAGGGGGCTTTTCCTACGAGCAGTACTTC.

In DNA, the CDR3 is TGTGCCAGCAGCCCCCCCGGACTAGCGCACTACAATGAGCAGTTCTTC. The encoded protein is CASSPPGLAHYNEQFF. J is TRBJ2-1 and V is TRBV5-8; 9 nucleotides match TRBD2. Per the germline V gene, CDR1 is SGHTS and CDR2 is YDEGEE. V shed 4 bases, J shed 3 bases, and the junction held 8 bases outside the gene matches. The CDR3 runs to 16 residues.

There are a few counts of this clone. V gene TRBV19 combines with J gene TRBJ1-2, with TRBD1 identical over 8 bases. The CDR3 is 15 amino acids. Germline loops: CDR1 LNHDA, CDR2 SQIVND (reference sequence). V was clipped by 6 bases and J by 2 bases; unmatched bases: 8. The CDR3 protein is CASRRPGQDNYGYTF. CDR3 DNA sequence: TGTGCCAGTAGACGCCCGGGACAGGACAACTATGGCTACACCTTC.

The rearrangement joins TRBV6-1 to TRBJ2-1, with 7 bases aligning to TRBD2. Looked up from germline, CDR1 is MNHNS and CDR2 is SASEGT. J was trimmed by 6 bases and V by 4 bases; bases with no gene match: 12. The CDR3 sequence is 16 residues long. CDR3 loop: CASSARPYGGGNEQFF. CDR3 nucleotide sequence: TGTGCCAGCAGTGCTCGACCTTATGGGGGGGGCAATGAGCAGTTCTTC.

This clone has just one count. The rearrangement joins TRBV24-1 to TRBJ2-1; 8 positions agree with TRBD2. With 4 bases clipped from V and 5 bases from J, the junction kept 9 bases outside the gene matches. The length of the CDR3 is 16 residues. Germline V gene sequence: CDR1 KGHDR, CDR2 SFDVKD. The CDR3 DNA is TGTGCCACCAGTGACCCGGGGGGGTCTGGGGACAATGAGCAGTTCTTC. Translation gives CATSDPGGSGDNEQFF.

In its sample, this clone was seen once. V gene TRBV18 combines with J gene TRBJ2-7; D call uncertain. The length of the CDR3 is 12 residues. The germline V gene encodes CDR1 KGHSH and CDR2 LQKENI. The V end was cut by 6 bases, the J end by 6 bases, with 12 bases between. The CDR3 region has the DNA TGTGCCAGCTCGCCGGCGGTCTCCGAGCAGTACTTC. It encodes CASSPAVSEQYF.

The chain combines TRBV6-5 with TRBJ2-3; D gene uncertain. Germline lookup yields CDR1 MNHEY and CDR2 SVGAGI. The ends were cut back, 2 bases at V and 2 bases at J, with 8 bases in the middle. The CDR3 extends over 14 amino acids. This CDR3 reads CASSYTDITDTQYF. In DNA form, the CDR3 reads TGTGCCAGCAGTTACACCGACATCACAGATACGCAGTATTTT.

The chain combines TRBV6-1 with TRBJ2-6; weak D call: TRBD1 (6 bases). Trimming shortened V by 0 bases and J by 0 bases, and 12 bases separated the two germline ends. Germline CDR1 MNHNS, CDR2 SASEGT. CDR3 length: 18 residues. The CDR3 nucleotides read TGTGCCAGCAGTGAAGCCGCCACAGGGTCCTCTGGGGCCAACGTCCTGACTTTC. Protein product: CASSEAATGSSGANVLTF.

In its sample, this clone was seen once. This chain joins TRBV7-9 and TRBJ2-2; D not certain. The CDR3 sequence is 13 residues long. CDR1 SEHNR and CDR2 FQNEAQ come from the germline V gene (reference sequence). The V gene lost 7 bases and the J gene lost 4 bases, with 10 bases spanning the gap. CDR3: CASTDSATGELFF. In DNA, the CDR3 is TGTGCCAGCACCGACTCAGCCACCGGGGAGCTGTTTTTT.

CDR3: CSVDGTGGSRTQETQYF. DNA of the CDR3: TGCAGCGTTGACGGGACAGGGGGCTCCCGAACCCAAGAGACCCAGTACTTC. The chain employs TRBV29-1 and TRBJ2-5, with 12 bases that match TRBD1. This CDR3 region has 17 residues. Germline CDR1 reads SQVTM; CDR2 reads ANQGSEA. The J segment lost 1 base and the V segment lost 3 bases, leaving 9 bases of the junction unmatched. Full variable domain (missing parts from reference TRBV29-1 and TRBJ2-5): SAVISQKPSRDICQRGTSLTIQCQVDSQVTMMFWYRQQPGQSLTLIATANQGSEATYESGFVIDKFPISRPNLTFSTLTVSNMSPEDSSIYLCSVDGTGGSRTQETQYFGPGTRLLVL.

This chain joins TRBV5-4 and TRBJ2-1; the D gene is possibly TRBD1 (6 bases). CDR3 length: 16 amino acids. The V end was cut by 3 bases, the J end by 8 bases, with 21 bases between. CDR1 SGHNT and CDR2 YYREEE come from the germline V gene (reference sequence). The CDR3 DNA reads TGTGCCAGCAGCTCTAAGACAGGCACCTTCGTAGATGAGCAGTTCTTC. Amino acid sequence: CASSSKTGTFVDEQFF.

The genes are TRBV15 and TRBJ1-3, with D hard to call. Germline V gene sequence: CDR1 LNHNV, CDR2 YYDKDF (reference sequence). The CDR3 runs 17 residues. V lost 0 bases and J lost 1, with 13 bases in between. The DNA for the CDR3 is TGTGCCACCAGCAGAGATTATCGGGTGAAGTCTGGAAACACCATATATTTT. This translates into CATSRDYRVKSGNTIYF.

V usage is TRBV18 and J usage is TRBJ1-1, with a possible D match to TRBD1 (6 bases). V was shortened by 6 bases and J by 4 bases, with 21 bases between the two germline ends. CDR3 length: 16 residues. Germline CDR1 reads KGHSH; CDR2 reads LQKENI. In DNA, the CDR3 is TGTGCCAGCTCCCACGGACAGCCTCCGACGGTCACTGAAGCTTTCTTT. Its translation: CASSHGQPPTVTEAFF. The variable domain in full, completed from reference TRBV18 and TRBJ1-1, reads NAGVMQNPRHLVRRRGQEARLRCSPMKGHSHVYWYRQLPEEGLKFMVYLQKENIIDESGMPKERFSAEFPKEGPSILRIQQVVRGDSAAYFCASSHGQPPTVTEAFFGQGTRLTVV.

The rearrangement links TRBV15 to TRBJ2-7; 11 bases agree with TRBD2. Trimming at V came to 5 bases and at J to 0 bases, leaving 6 bases not matched to a gene. The CDR3 has 16 residues. CDR1 and CDR2 from the germline V gene are LNHNV and YYDKDF (reference sequence). DNA of the CDR3: TGTGCCACCAGCGGACGGACTAGCGGGCACTCCTACGAGCAGTACTTC. Its protein is CATSGRTSGHSYEQYF.